The present T cell receptor beta chain was sequenced within a study of Graves' ophthalmopathy and Graves' hyperthyroidism (dated by TCRdb to between 2018 and 2020). Notes on the research overall: Peripheral blood samples were taken at the time of initial diagnosis, before any treatment was given. An independent validation cohort comprised around 19 hyperthyroidism patients and 15 to 17 patients who later progressed from hyperthyroidism to ophthalmopathy. In total, around 140 blood samples were TCR-sequenced: 40 to 45 ophthalmopathy, about 75 hyperthyroidism and 17 hyperthyroidism-to-ophthalmopathy patients. Following sampling, methimazole starting at 30 mg daily was administered to hyperthyroidism patients, and high-dose intravenous methylprednisolone was administered to ophthalmopathy patients. The study used TCR beta repertoire signatures to distinguish Graves' ophthalmopathy from Graves' hyperthyroidism and to predict progression to ophthalmopathy. In roughly 6 hyperthyroidism patients, the T-cell repertoires found in thyroid tissue were compared with those found in blood. A discovery set of more than 90 patients (around 45 ophthalmopathy, approximately 58 stable hyperthyroidism) was enrolled to explore V-J signatures distinguishing ophthalmopathy from hyperthyroidism. What the research found in general, with its limitations: No statistical method was used to set the sample size in advance, and the investigators knew which group each participant was assigned to. In validation, the model predicted ophthalmopathy progression with 70.59% sensitivity and roughly 78% specificity; roughly 11 predicted patients were CT-confirmed with GO in a median of about 7.1 months. In cross-validation, the 13-signature model distinguished ophthalmopathy from stable hyperthyroidism with about 90% sensitivity and 81% to 82% specificity, while in the test set the corresponding values were around 79% and 71%. Most expanded thyroid clonotypes with a frequency above 0.001 also appeared in blood, which suggests that blood repertoires may reflect the immune response in the thyroid.

The germline V gene provides CDR1 KGHSH and CDR2 LQKENI. Its CDR3 holds 15 amino acids, cysteine through phenylalanine. The retained sequence is limited to the CDR3, 45 bases, with the frame set at the first base. At the junction V is shortened by 8 bases and J by 5 bases; bases outside the gene matches: 10. For repertoire sequencing, the TCR beta CDR3 regions were amplified from RNA transcripts. The first round of RT-PCR was done with HTBI primers and the Qiagen OneStep RT-PCR kit, and was followed by a second round of multiplex PCR, then size selection and purification. Libraries were sequenced paired-end with 100 bp reads on an Illumina HiSeq2000. As for the original processing: Reads were processed with SOAPnuke, discarding reads with adapters, uncalled bases, mean Phred below 15, or no exact constant-primer or identifier match. COPE v1.2.5 was used to merge the high-quality paired reads. Clonotypes were defined as unique nucleotide sequences and were aligned to IMGT TRB V, D and J references using MiTCR v1.1. Only V-J combinations with frequency above 0.0001 were analysed, covering approximately 99% of repertoires. A TCR clonal expansion and chaos score per V-J combination was defined as the ratio of F50 clonal expansion to chaos observed in the TCRdist matrix. Welch's t-statistics and random forest were used to narrow the features down to more than 10 V-J combinations, which were then fed into a naive Bayes classifier. The Morisita-Horn index was used to measure how similar the thyroid and blood repertoires were. TCRdb took the public reads, trimmed them with fastp at Q25, ran MiXCR for clone calling and kept in-frame beta chains. Under each unique CDR3 protein, matching rows form one entry showing the most common genes and DNA. The V and J calls shown here were made by TCRdb, not taken from the authors' results. The sample records about 390,000 distinct CDR3 sequences, 17% of which are singletons. The ten largest clones take up about 2.4% of the sample.

Concerning this clonotype itself: Its antigen specificity is not known. It has no much larger one-base neighbor in the sample; base qualities were not kept.

Stable hyperthyroidism was defined as no progression to ophthalmopathy within 18 months of follow-up. The hyperthyroidism patients were 18 to 65 years old and newly diagnosed, with a disease duration of less than 2 months. Anyone with other autoimmune diseases, uncontrolled infections, pregnancy or lactation was excluded from the study. Clinical symptoms, serum thyroxine, TRAb, thyroid ultrasound and orbital computed tomography were used for diagnosis. PBMCs were isolated from about 10 ml of fresh peripheral blood by Ficoll-Paque density gradient centrifugation. Total RNA was extracted with Trizol reagent and quality-checked on an Agilent 2100 Bioanalyzer.

The sequenced material came from peripheral blood. The rearrangement combines TRBV18 with TRBJ2-2, with 8 bases aligning to TRBD2. The source of this sequence is an adult woman with stable Graves' hyperthyroidism. The DNA reads TGTGCCAGCCGTAAAGATCGCGGGGGGACCGGGGAGCTGTTTTTT. This gives the protein CASRKDRGGTGELFF.